What follows describes a single T cell receptor (beta chain). Its antigen remains unknown. Expressed TCRB transcripts were sequenced, since all the RNA that had been isolated was reverse transcribed. Sequencing was performed with immunoSEQ multiplex PCR; in TCRdb, only in-frame clones are kept and a portion is missing. Altogether about 40,000 clones are present, 64% being singletons, with the ten largest covering under 2.5%. This record comes from a study of beta chain features in type 1 diabetes. The overall study: There was similarity between patients and healthy donors in age, gender and cell yields. Study-wide results and limits: More deletions and fewer insertions at VDJ junctions were seen in type 1 diabetes patients. TCRB CDR3s from Type 1 diabetes patients were moderately but significantly shorter in all four CD4+ subsets.

The CDR3 loop spans 15 amino acids. The germline V gene has CDR1 SGHTA and CDR2 FQGNSA. The germline V and J ends were trimmed by 5 bases and 2 bases, with 16 bases remaining between them. Markers CD45RO/CCR7/CD25/CD127/CD95/CD27 served to sort CD4+ naive, central memory, regulatory and stem cell-like memory cells. This clonotype originated in a young woman in good health. The material sequenced was Tregs from blood. This chain links TRBV7-2 with TRBJ2-7; tentatively, D is TRBD1 (5 bases). The CDR3 nucleotides read TGTGCCAGCAGCAAAGGGGCCCCTCTTCCCTACGAGCAGTACTTC. Its translation: CASSKGAPLPYEQYF. Filled out from reference TRBV7-2 and TRBJ2-7, the complete variable domain reads GAGVSQSPSNKVTEKGKDVELRCDPISGHTALYWYRQSLGQGLEFLIYFQGNSAPDKSGLPSDRFSAERTGGSVSTLTIQRTQQEDSAVYLCASSKGAPLPYEQYFGPGTRLTVT.